Below are 7 T cell receptor beta chains sequenced from a single sample in a study of shared T cell receptors in the human thymus. Data came from immunoSEQ multiplex PCR; TCRdb stores just in-frame clones and leaves some out. The sample includes 700,000 or so clones, roughly 85% of them seen just once. This sample was also put to use in a study of human thymus T cells.

Material: thymocytes. All receptors derive from a girl younger than two with a congenital heart defect.

The chain is built from TRBV7-8 and TRBJ2-3; 11 nucleotides match TRBD1. After removal of 5 bases from V and 1 base from J, the junction contained 2 bases not matched to a gene. Germline CDR1 and CDR2: SGHVS and FQNEAQ. The CDR3 runs to 15 residues. This CDR3 reads CASSRTGGGTDTQYF. CDR3 in DNA: TGTGCCAGCAGCCGGACAGGGGGCGGCACAGATACGCAGTATTTT.

This clone was counted only a few times. The genes are TRBV5-6 and TRBJ1-5; D uncertain. This CDR3 contains 13 residues. Trimming took off 2 bases at V and 0 bases at J, with 3 bases between the two ends. Germline CDR1 SGHDT, CDR2 YYEEEE. The CDR3 sequence is CASSFGSNQPQHF. The CDR3 DNA is TGTGCCAGCAGCTTCGGTAGCAATCAGCCCCAGCATTTT.

This CDR3 is CASSPPNSWNTEAFF. CDR3 DNA: TGTGCCAGCAGCCCTCCCAACTCCTGGAACACTGAAGCTTTCTTT. This chain joins TRBV7-9 and TRBJ1-1, with unresolved D. The CDR3 is made up of 15 amino acids. V was pared by 5 bases and J by 1 base, with 14 bases between. Germline CDR1 and CDR2: SEHNR and FQNEAQ (reference sequence).

The CDR3 sequence: CASRFDRRTGGPGEKLFF. CDR3 bases: TGTGCCAGCAGGTTCGATCGTCGGACAGGGGGCCCGGGGGAAAAACTGTTTTTT. The chain has TRBV28 and TRBJ1-4; 11 bases fit TRBD1. This CDR3 region has 18 residues. The ends lost 6 bases at V and 8 bases at J; junction bases unmatched: 17. Germline V gene sequence: CDR1 MDHEN, CDR2 SYDVKM.

The chain combines TRBV19 with TRBJ2-2, with a weak D call TRBD2 (5 bases). Germline V gene sequence: CDR1 LNHDA, CDR2 SQIVND (reference sequence). Between the trimmed V and J ends, which lost 0 bases and 9 bases, there was a span of 14 bases. This CDR3 contains 15 residues. The CDR3 is CASSIDSLEVRELFF. CDR3 coding DNA: TGTGCCAGTAGTATAGATTCCTTGGAGGTCCGGGAGCTGTTTTTT. The full variable domain, in which reference TRBV19 and TRBJ2-2 provide the parts outside the CDR3, is DGGITQSPKYLFRKEGQNVTLSCEQNLNHDAMYWYRQDPGQGLRLIYYSQIVNDFQKGDIAEGYSVSREKKESFPLTVTSAQKNPTAFYLCASSIDSLEVRELFFGEGSRLTVL.

The gene calls are TRBV4-1 and TRBJ1-3; the match to TRBD1 covers 7 bases. The germline gives CDR1 MGHRA, CDR2 YSYEKL. J was trimmed by 0 bases and V by 4 bases; bases with no gene match: 12. The CDR3 sequence is 18 residues long. Written as DNA, the CDR3 is TGCGCCAGCAGCCGGGGCGGGGCGACAGGGCACTCTGGAAACACCATATATTTT. Protein product: CASSRGGATGHSGNTIYF.

The chain recombines TRBV6-6 with TRBJ1-3, with a possible D match to TRBD1 (6 bases). Trimming took off 2 bases at V and 0 bases at J, with 11 bases between the two ends. The CDR3 sequence is 16 residues long. Germline loops: CDR1 MNHNY, CDR2 SVGAGI (reference sequence). CDR3 DNA sequence: TGTGCCAGCAGTTACGTGGACAGACACTCTGGAAACACCATATATTTT. This gives the protein CASSYVDRHSGNTIYF.